The present entry profiles one TCR beta chain with its context. Its antigen is undetermined. This record comes from a study of identical twins. Findings and limits, study-wide: Insertion counts were lower in abundant cord blood beta clonotypes, a trend that memory repertoires did not show.

It was template switching that added a universal primer site, and there were unique molecular identifiers on the cDNA. TCRdb reprocessed the 5' RACE reads with MiXCR, giving one entry per CDR3 protein. This table holds roughly 1.6 million distinct CDR3 sequences, about 31% found once. This receptor was taken from a newborn girl in good health. The specimen sequenced was cord blood.

CDR3 protein: CASRGSGEAFF. The CDR3 coding sequence is TGTGCCAGCAGGGGGTCGGGGGAAGCTTTCTTT. The genes are TRBV9 and TRBJ1-1, with no clear D. V lost 5 bases and J 8 bases, leaving 10 bases between the germline ends. Germline CDR1 is SGDLS and CDR2 is YYNGEE. The CDR3 has 11 amino acids.